This is a list of T cell receptor beta chains from one sample in a study of regulatory T cells in long-lasting Graves disease. TCRdb fed the multiplex PCR reads into MiXCR, producing one record per CDR3 protein. The table lists roughly 500,000 distinct CDR3 sequences, 20% to 25% of them singletons. Here the sequenced sample was peripheral blood mononuclear cells (PBMCs), taken when the disease was refractory, from a patient treated with antithyroid drugs. These receptors were collected from a female donor with Graves disease. CDR3s include the opening cysteine and the closing phenylalanine or tryptophan. Fields, in order: CDR3 DNA, CDR3 protein, CDR3 length, clone size, D gene, J gene, V gene. A D gene is named only where the DNA matches it firmly. Size is stated for part of the rows, as once, few or many counts, or as a class when the clone is expanded.

CDR3nt: TGTGCCAGCAGCTTAGATAGGGATAGTCCCCTCCACTTT
CDR3aa: CASSLDRDSPLHF
len: 13
abundance: many
d_gene: NA
j_gene: TRBJ1-6
v_gene: TRBV7-3

CDR3nt: TGTGCCATCACTGGGACAGGGACCTCTAACTATGGCTACACCTTC
CDR3aa: CAITGTGTSNYGYTF
len: 15
abundance: NA
d_gene: TRBD1
j_gene: TRBJ1-2
v_gene: TRBV10-3

CDR3nt: TGCAGCGTTGGCCTGACAGGGAGAGTTCAAGAGACCCAGTACTTC
CDR3aa: CSVGLTGRVQETQYF
len: 15
abundance: many
d_gene: TRBD1
j_gene: TRBJ2-5
v_gene: TRBV29-1

CDR3nt: TGCAGCGTCGAGGGGCGGGAGGGCCTGAACGAGCAGTACTTC
CDR3aa: CSVEGREGLNEQYF
len: 14
abundance: NA
d_gene: TRBD2
j_gene: TRBJ2-7
v_gene: TRBV29-1

CDR3nt: TGTGCCAGCAGTGAATCCGAGCGGGAGGCCTACGAGCAGTACTTC
CDR3aa: CASSESEREAYEQYF
len: 15
abundance: NA
d_gene: TRBD2
j_gene: TRBJ2-7
v_gene: TRBV25-1

CDR3nt: TGCGCCAGCAGCCAAGGGGTGGTGCAGGGCAATCAGCCCCAGCATTTT
CDR3aa: CASSQGVVQGNQPQHF
len: 16
abundance: few
d_gene: NA
j_gene: TRBJ1-5
v_gene: TRBV4-1

CDR3nt: TGTGCCAGCAGCTACGGGACGCCGTCACCCCTCCACTTT
CDR3aa: CASSYGTPSPLHF
len: 13
abundance: few
d_gene: NA
j_gene: TRBJ1-6
v_gene: TRBV5-6

CDR3nt: TGCGCCAGCAGCTCGGTTGGGACGGAAGAGACCCAGTACTTC
CDR3aa: CASSSVGTEETQYF
len: 14
abundance: few
d_gene: NA
j_gene: TRBJ2-5
v_gene: TRBV5-1

CDR3nt: TGTGCCTGGAGCGAGGACAGGGTCAATGAGCAGTTCTTC
CDR3aa: CAWSEDRVNEQFF
len: 13
abundance: NA
d_gene: TRBD1
j_gene: TRBJ2-1
v_gene: TRBV30

CDR3nt: TGTGCCAGCAGTGAGGTGAAGGGACTGAACACCGGGGAGCTGTTTTTT
CDR3aa: CASSEVKGLNTGELFF
len: 16
abundance: many
d_gene: NA
j_gene: TRBJ2-2
v_gene: TRBV2

CDR3nt: TGTGCCAGCAGCCCAGACCCCGGGGAGCTGTTTTTT
CDR3aa: CASSPDPGELFF
len: 12
abundance: NA
d_gene: NA
j_gene: TRBJ2-2
v_gene: TRBV7-9

CDR3nt: TGTGCCAGCAGCCCCCTTTGGGGGGGGGAGCTGTTTTTT
CDR3aa: CASSPLWGGELFF
len: 13
abundance: few
d_gene: NA
j_gene: TRBJ2-2
v_gene: TRBV7-9

CDR3nt: TGTGCCAGCAGCCCCAGGACTTTGGTTGAGACCCAGTACTTC
CDR3aa: CASSPRTLVETQYF
len: 14
abundance: many
d_gene: NA
j_gene: TRBJ2-5
v_gene: TRBV7-8

CDR3nt: TGTGCCAGCAGTGAAGTCCTGAACACTGAAGCTTTCTTT
CDR3aa: CASSEVLNTEAFF
len: 13
abundance: many
d_gene: NA
j_gene: TRBJ1-1
v_gene: TRBV6-1

CDR3nt: TGTGCCAGCAGCAATTCGAGGGACATCTCTGGAAACACCATATATTTT
CDR3aa: CASSNSRDISGNTIYF
len: 16
abundance: NA
d_gene: NA
j_gene: TRBJ1-3
v_gene: TRBV9

CDR3nt: TGTGCCAGTAGTATATCCGGGACATACACTGAAGCTTTCTTT
CDR3aa: CASSISGTYTEAFF
len: 14
abundance: NA
d_gene: NA
j_gene: TRBJ1-1
v_gene: TRBV19

CDR3nt: TGTGCCAGCAGCCTGGGACACCCCTTGGGGGAGACCCAGTACTTC
CDR3aa: CASSLGHPLGETQYF
len: 15
abundance: NA
d_gene: NA
j_gene: TRBJ2-5
v_gene: TRBV7-9

CDR3nt: TGCGCCAGCAGCCCTACACAGCGGTACGAGCAGTACTTC
CDR3aa: CASSPTQRYEQYF
len: 13
abundance: many
d_gene: NA
j_gene: TRBJ2-7
v_gene: TRBV5-1

CDR3nt: TGTGCCAGCAGCATACTACGGGGGGTTGGCTACACCTTC
CDR3aa: CASSILRGVGYTF
len: 13
abundance: NA
d_gene: NA
j_gene: TRBJ1-2
v_gene: TRBV6-1

CDR3nt: TGTGCCTGGAGTGTACTTGGGACGCCGCATGAAAAACTGTTTTTT
CDR3aa: CAWSVLGTPHEKLFF
len: 15
abundance: NA
d_gene: NA
j_gene: TRBJ1-4
v_gene: TRBV30

CDR3nt: TGTGCCAGTAGTCCTAGTCAGGACGAGCAGTACTTC
CDR3aa: CASSPSQDEQYF
len: 12
abundance: NA
d_gene: NA
j_gene: TRBJ2-7
v_gene: TRBV19

CDR3nt: TGTGCCAGCAGCTTGTTAGCGGGAGTCAGTGAGACCCAGTACTTC
CDR3aa: CASSLLAGVSETQYF
len: 15
abundance: few
d_gene: TRBD2
j_gene: TRBJ2-5
v_gene: TRBV5-4

CDR3nt: TGCGCCAGCAGCCAACCGGGACCCCGATCCTACGAGCAGTACTTC
CDR3aa: CASSQPGPRSYEQYF
len: 15
abundance: once
d_gene: NA
j_gene: TRBJ2-7
v_gene: TRBV5-1

CDR3nt: TGTGCCAGCGGTAGTAGCGGGAGGGCCGGCACCGGGGAGCTGTTTTTT
CDR3aa: CASGSSGRAGTGELFF
len: 16
abundance: many
d_gene: TRBD2
j_gene: TRBJ2-2
v_gene: TRBV28

CDR3nt: TGCGCCAGCAGCTTGGGCCCTCGGGGCTATAGCAATCAGCCCCAGCATTTT
CDR3aa: CASSLGPRGYSNQPQHF
len: 17
abundance: NA
d_gene: NA
j_gene: TRBJ1-5
v_gene: TRBV5-1